This TCR beta chain was obtained from a study of T cell responses to AZD1222 COVID-19 vaccine. Background on the study: Investigators merged groups given second doses at roughly 4 or roughly 12 weeks. Study-wide findings and caveats: Reports say nearly half of spike-specific TCRs go after unmutated variant regions. Clonal diversity was possibly underestimated, and the donors were mostly white British, with more females. Dominant CD4 TCR responses targeted spike regions 160-218 and 743-854.

For this clone: Its antigen is not known.

Profiling relied on immunoSEQ multiplex PCR, and the TCRdb table lists in-frame clones only, not all of them. Of approximately 110,000 clones detected, about 85% appear once; the ten largest clones hold 5% to 7%. Germline CDR1 is MDHEN and CDR2 is SYDVKM. This CDR3 contains 16 residues. The V gene lost 5 bases and the J gene lost 0 bases, with 14 bases spanning the gap. The receptor comes from an adult in good health. The starting material was peripheral blood, obtained on day 0 of AZD1222 vaccination. V is TRBV28 and J is TRBJ1-5, with D uncertain. The CDR3 reads CASSLRATGSNQPQHF. CDR3 bases: TGTGCCAGCAGTCTCCGGGCGACGGGTAGCAATCAGCCCCAGCATTTT.